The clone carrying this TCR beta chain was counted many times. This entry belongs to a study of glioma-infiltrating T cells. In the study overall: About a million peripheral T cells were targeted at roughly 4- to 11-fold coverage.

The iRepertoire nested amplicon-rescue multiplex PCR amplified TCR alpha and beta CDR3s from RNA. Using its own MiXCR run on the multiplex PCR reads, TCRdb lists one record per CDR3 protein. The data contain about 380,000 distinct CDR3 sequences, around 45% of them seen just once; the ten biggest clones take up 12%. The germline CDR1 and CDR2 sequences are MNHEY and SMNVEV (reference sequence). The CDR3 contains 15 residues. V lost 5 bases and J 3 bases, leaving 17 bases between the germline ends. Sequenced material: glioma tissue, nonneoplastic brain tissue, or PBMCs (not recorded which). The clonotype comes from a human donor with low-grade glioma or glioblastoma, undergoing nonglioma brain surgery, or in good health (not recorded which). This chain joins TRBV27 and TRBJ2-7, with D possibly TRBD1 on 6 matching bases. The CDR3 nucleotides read TGTGCCAGCAGTCGTGCCATCTACAGGGACTACGAGCAGTACTTC. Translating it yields CASSRAIYRDYEQYF.